Below are 6 T cell receptor beta chains sequenced from a single sample in a study of Ad26.COV2.S vaccination and SARS-CoV-2 variants. TCRdb keeps only in-frame clones here, not all; method: immunoSEQ multiplex PCR. The data contain hundreds of thousands of clones, about nine tenths of them seen just once; the ten biggest clones take up approximately 12%. The treatment was: around 19 received Ad26.COV2.S at low or high dose, single or two shots; about 5 received placebo; per-sample allocation not given. Samples came from day 63 after the first vaccine or placebo injection. The material was peripheral blood, obtained in a trial of Ad26.COV2.S vaccine versus placebo. The receptors derive from a person aged 18-65 years who received the Ad26.COV2.S COVID-19 vaccine or a placebo.

The rearrangement links TRBV6-5 to TRBJ1-1, with a possible D match to TRBD1 (6 bases). From germline, CDR1 is MNHEY and CDR2 SVGAGI. Trimming cost V 4 bases and J 7 bases, with 13 bases left between them. This CDR3 region has 13 residues. The DNA for the CDR3 is TGTGCCAGCAGTTCTACAGGGAGCGGTGAAGCTTTCTTT. Protein product: CASSSTGSGEAFF.

The chain employs TRBV30 and TRBJ1-4, with no clear D. The germline V and J ends were trimmed by 0 bases and 6 bases, with 2 bases remaining between them. The germline V gene encodes CDR1 GTSNPN and CDR2 SVGIG (reference sequence). This CDR3 spans 11 amino acids. The CDR3 DNA reads TGTGCCTGGAGTGTAGATGAAAAACTGTTTTTT. It translates to CAWSVDEKLFF.

The chain links TRBV7-2 to TRBJ2-1; 7 bases fit TRBD2. Germline lookup yields CDR1 SGHTA and CDR2 FQGNSA. V was clipped by 5 bases and J by 4 bases; unmatched bases: 8. CDR3 length equals 15 residues. The CDR3 spells CASSQTGGPYNEQFF. The CDR3, as DNA: TGTGCCAGCAGCCAAACGGGAGGCCCTTACAATGAGCAGTTCTTC.

The chain couples TRBV18 to TRBJ1-6; a possible D gene is TRBD1 (6 bases). V was pared by 6 bases and J by 10 bases, with 25 bases between. This CDR3 spans 17 amino acids. The germline V gene encodes CDR1 KGHSH and CDR2 LQKENI. The CDR3 DNA sequence: TGTGCCAGCTCTCACGCCTCAAGCGGGACATCAGGCTCACCCCTCCACTTT. It specifies CASSHASSGTSGSPLHF. The whole variable domain, remainder taken from reference TRBV18 and TRBJ1-6, is NAGVMQNPRHLVRRRGQEARLRCSPMKGHSHVYWYRQLPEEGLKFMVYLQKENIIDESGMPKERFSAEFPKEGPSILRIQQVVRGDSAAYFCASSHASSGTSGSPLHFGNGTRLTVT.

This clone was counted a few times. This rearrangement joins TRBV9 to TRBJ1-3; unclear D gene. Germline assignment: CDR1 SGDLS and CDR2 YYNGEE. V gave up 4 bases and J gave up 2 bases, with 10 bases separating them. The CDR3 has 14 amino acids. CDR3 residues: CASSPQRAGNTIYF. Here the CDR3 DNA reads TGTGCCAGCAGCCCTCAAAGAGCTGGAAACACCATATATTTT. The variable domain in full, with the rest retrieved from reference TRBV9 and TRBJ1-3, is DSGVTQTPKHLITATGQRVTLRCSPRSGDLSVYWYQQSLDQGLQFLIQYYNGEERAKGNILERFSAQQFPDLHSELNLSSLELGDSALYFCASSPQRAGNTIYFGEGSWLTVV.

The genes are TRBV29-1 and TRBJ2-2, with D maybe TRBD1 (7 bases). Germline V CDR1 and CDR2: SQVTM, ANQGSEA. Trimming took 4 bases from V and 2 from J, leaving 11 bases between them. CDR3 length equals 14 residues. The chain's CDR3 is CSVGRDSNTGELFF. The CDR3 DNA reads TGCAGCGTTGGGCGGGACAGCAACACCGGGGAGCTGTTTTTT.